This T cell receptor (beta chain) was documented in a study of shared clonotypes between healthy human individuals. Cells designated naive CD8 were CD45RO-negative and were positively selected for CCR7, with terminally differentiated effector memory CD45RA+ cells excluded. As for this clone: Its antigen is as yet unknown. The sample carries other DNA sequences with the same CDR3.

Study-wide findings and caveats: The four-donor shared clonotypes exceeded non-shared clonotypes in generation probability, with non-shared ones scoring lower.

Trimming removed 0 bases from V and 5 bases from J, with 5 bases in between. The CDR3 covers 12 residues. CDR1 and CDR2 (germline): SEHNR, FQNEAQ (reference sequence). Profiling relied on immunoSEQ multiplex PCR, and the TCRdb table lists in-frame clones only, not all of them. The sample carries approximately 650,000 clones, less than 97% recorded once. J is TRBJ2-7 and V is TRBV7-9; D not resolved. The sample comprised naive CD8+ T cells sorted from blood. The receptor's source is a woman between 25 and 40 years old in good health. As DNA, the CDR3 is TGTGCCAGCAGCTTAGCAGGAGACGAGCAGTACTTC. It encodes CASSLAGDEQYF.